This TCR beta chain stems from a study of immune evolution from preneoplasia to lung adenocarcinoma. Patients had resection in Japan or China between about 2014 and 2017. The method was immunoSEQ multiplex PCR; TCRdb's version includes in-frame clones alone and lacks a portion of them. The sample records approximately 11,000 clones, over 70% being singletons. The CDR3 length is 14 residues. V was clipped by 4 bases and J by 1 base, with 8 bases between them. Germline assignment: CDR1 SEHNR and CDR2 FQNEAQ (reference sequence). The chain joins TRBV7-9 to TRBJ1-3; D is possibly TRBD1 (6 bases). The clonotype originates from a person aged 55-79 years with lung adenocarcinoma. The specimen was FFPE minimally invasive lung adenocarcinoma tissue. This chain's CDR3 is CASSSDRSGNTIYF. In DNA form, the CDR3 reads TGTGCCAGCAGCTCGGACAGATCTGGAAACACCATATATTTT.